This T cell receptor beta chain was retrieved from a study of siplizumab effects on memory and regulatory T cells. Notes on the study in general: Reactions containing siplizumab showed mappable alloreactive CD4+ clones averaging approximately 73% Treg-derived, versus 25% to 30% in controls. Roughly 75-96% of proliferating clones (CD4+ or CD8+) could not be assigned a naive or memory phenotype. Memory T cells appeared less diverse than naive cells, which seemed to contribute substantially to alloresponse.

Worth noting for this clone: The antigen is undetermined.

Approximately 100,000 TCR templates per sample were assayed. Some clones are missing from TCRdb's copy, which holds only in-frame ones; the method was immunoSEQ multiplex PCR. The repertoire holds 100,000 or so clones, with about 92% as singletons. The ends were cut back, 2 bases at V and 7 bases at J, with 12 bases in the middle. The CDR3 length is 13 residues. Germline V gives CDR1 GTSNPN, CDR2 SVGIG (reference sequence). The receptor was isolated from a human donor in good health. The J gene is TRBJ1-5, the V gene TRBV30; maybe TRBD1 (5 bases). The source material was CD4+ T cells sorted from blood. The CDR3 here is CAWSRQGGQPQHF. The CDR3 DNA is TGTGCCTGGAGTCGGCAGGGAGGACAGCCCCAGCATTTT.